A selection of T cell receptor beta chains follows, all from one sample in a study of blood T cell repertoires in COVID-19. The protocol was immunoSEQ multiplex PCR, while the TCRdb copy is restricted to in-frame clones and leaves out a portion. The table lists around 100,000 clones, almost 80% of them singletons. Sequencing used peripheral blood. The receptor set was obtained from a woman in her sixties or seventies with acute or convalescent COVID-19. Both conserved end residues are part of each CDR3. A D gene is named only where the DNA matches it firmly. The size field is filled for only some rows; it gives once, few, many or a size class.

TRBJ2-7,TRBV2,-,TRBD1,TGTGCCAGCAATCGGGACAGGGGGCGGTACGAGCAGTACTTC,CASNRDRGRYEQYF
TRBJ2-2,TRBV19,-,-,TGTGCCAGTAGTATCGGGGGGCTTGGAATCGGGGAGCTGTTTTTT,CASSIGGLGIGELFF
TRBJ2-3,TRBV7-2,-,TRBD2,TGTGCCAGCAGCCTGGGACTAGCGGGTGCGGCGGATACGCAGTATTTT,CASSLGLAGAADTQYF
TRBJ2-5,TRBV7-8,-,TRBD2,TGTGCCAGCAGCCCGACCGGGGGGAGGTGGGAGACCCAGTACTTC,CASSPTGGRWETQYF
TRBJ2-7,TRBV25-1,-,TRBD1,TGTGCCAGCAGTGAATCCAGGGGGCCCCTTTCCTACGAGCAGTACTTC,CASSESRGPLSYEQYF
TRBJ2-2,TRBV7-8,-,-,TGTGCCAGCACCCCGGGGAACACCGGGGAGCTGTTTTTT,CASTPGNTGELFF
TRBJ1-5,TRBV19,-,-,TGTGCCAGTACAGCCCAGACAGGATGGGAGCAGCCCCAGCATTTT,CASTAQTGWEQPQHF
TRBJ2-2,TRBV18,-,TRBD1,TGTGCCAGCTCAACATCGGGACAGGGCATGATCGGGGAGCTGTTTTTT,CASSTSGQGMIGELFF
TRBJ2-1,TRBV10-1,-,TRBD1,TGCGCCAGCAGTGTCGGGACAGGGGTGGAGTTCTTC,CASSVGTGVEFF
TRBJ2-1,TRBV4-3,few,-,TGCGCCAGCAGCCAAGTCGGGAATATTCGCGAGCAGTTCTTC,CASSQVGNIREQFF
TRBJ1-2,TRBV6-5,-,TRBD1,TGTGCCAGCAGTACAGGGGACTATGGCTACACCTTC,CASSTGDYGYTF
TRBJ2-1,TRBV5-6,few,TRBD1,TGTGCCAGCAGCTTCCCAGGGGGCGCGGGCTCCTACAATGAGCAGTTCTTC,CASSFPGGAGSYNEQFF
TRBJ1-5,TRBV4-3,-,TRBD1,TGCGCCAGCAGCCAGCATGGGACAGGGGTGCAGCCCCAGCATTTT,CASSQHGTGVQPQHF
TRBJ1-4,TRBV11-2,-,-,TGTGCCAGCAGCTTATTCAGTGAAAAACTGTTTTTT,CASSLFSEKLFF
TRBJ2-5,TRBV11-3,once,-,TGTGCCAGCAGCTTGGGTAGCGGTACTCAAGAGACCCAGTACTTC,CASSLGSGTQETQYF
TRBJ2-2,TRBV7-6,-,TRBD2,TGTGCCAGCGCCGGCGGGGGGCTTCCCGGGGAGCTGTTTTTT,CASAGGGLPGELFF
TRBJ1-1,TRBV20-1,-,-,TGCAGTGCTAGTCGTGGAGGGGAAGGCACTGAAGCTTTCTTT,CSASRGGEGTEAFF
TRBJ2-1,TRBV7-8,-,TRBD1,TGTGCCAGCAGCTTAGCTCCGGGACAGGGGGGGAATGAGCAGTTCTTC,CASSLAPGQGGNEQFF
TRBJ1-5,TRBV5-1,-,-,TGCGCCAGCAGCTTCGCAGGTGGGAGCAATCAGCCCCAGCATTTT,CASSFAGGSNQPQHF
TRBJ2-7,TRBV10-1,-,-,TGCGCCAGCAGCCCCAGGGTCTCCTACGAGCAGTACTTC,CASSPRVSYEQYF
TRBJ2-3,TRBV7-3,once,TRBD2,TGTGCCAGCAGCCAGGGAGGGGTCGCAGATACGCAGTATTTT,CASSQGGVADTQYF
TRBJ1-2,TRBV6-4,-,-,TGTGCCAGCAGTGACGGACAGTATGGCTACACCTTC,CASSDGQYGYTF
TRBJ2-7,TRBV14,few,-,TGTGCCAGCAGCCAAGACTGGCAGTCGGGTGCGTCCGAGCAGTACTTC,CASSQDWQSGASEQYF
TRBJ2-5,TRBV3-1/TRBV3-2,-,TRBD2,TGTGCCAGCAGCCAAGATATGACAGCGGGGGGGCGTAGGACCCAGTACTTC,CASSQDMTAGGRRTQYF
TRBJ1-2,TRBV5-6,-,TRBD1,TGTGCCAGCAGCGTGGACAGGGTTTCAGGCTACACCTTC,CASSVDRVSGYTF
TRBJ2-2,TRBV12-3/TRBV12-4,-,-,TGTGCCAGCGGGGAGACACCCGGGGAGCTGTTTTTT,CASGETPGELFF
TRBJ1-5,TRBV6-5,-,-,TGTGCCAGCAGTTACTCGGCCGAGGGCGGCAATCAGCCCCAGCATTTT,CASSYSAEGGNQPQHF
TRBJ1-2,TRBV3-1/TRBV3-2,-,-,TGTGCCAGCAGCCAGGGAGGGATCTATGGCTACACCTTC,CASSQGGIYGYTF
TRBJ1-1,TRBV5-4,-,-,TGTGCCAGCAGCACCCGCGGGGAGGTCACTGAAGCTTTCTTT,CASSTRGEVTEAFF
TRBJ2-2,TRBV27,-,-,TGTGCCAGCATGCAGGGAATGAACACCGGGGAGCTGTTTTTT,CASMQGMNTGELFF
TRBJ1-1,TRBV5-4,-,-,TGTGCCAGCAGCTTGGAACTGGGCAACACTGAAGCTTTCTTT,CASSLELGNTEAFF
TRBJ2-1,TRBV7-9,-,-,TGTGCCAGCAGCACGTACTGGGGGGATGACAATGAGCAGTTCTTC,CASSTYWGDDNEQFF
TRBJ2-1,TRBV6-5,-,TRBD2,TGTGCCAGCAGGACGGGACTAGCGGGGGGGAGGCAGTTCTTC,CASRTGLAGGRQFF
TRBJ1-5,TRBV2,-,-,TGTGCCAGTAATACAGGGTTGGGGCCCCAGCATTTT,CASNTGLGPQHF
TRBJ2-7,TRBV6-5,-,TRBD1,TGTGCCAGCAGTCCCGGGACAGGAGTTTACGAGCAGTACTTC,CASSPGTGVYEQYF
TRBJ1-1,TRBV19,-,-,TGTGCCAGTAGTATCGGTAACACTGAAGCTTTCTTT,CASSIGNTEAFF
TRBJ2-7,TRBV10-1,-,TRBD1,TGCGCCAGCAGTAACAGGGGTTTCTCGGAGCAGTACTTC,CASSNRGFSEQYF
TRBJ1-1,TRBV7-3,-,-,TGTGCCAGCAGCCCACAAGGGGGAAACACTGAAGCTTTCTTT,CASSPQGGNTEAFF
TRBJ2-2,TRBV28,once,TRBD1,TGTGCCAGCAGTCGTCGTCATGGGGGGACAGGGGACACCGGGGAGCTGTTTTTT,CASSRRHGGTGDTGELFF
TRBJ1-1,TRBV11-2,-,-,TGTGCCAGCAGCCCGACTTCCAGGAACACTGAAGCTTTCTTT,CASSPTSRNTEAFF
TRBJ2-2,TRBV5-4,medium-sized,-,TGTGCCAGCAGCCCCGGGGTTAGCGCCGGGGAGCTGTTTTTT,CASSPGVSAGELFF
TRBJ2-2,TRBV6-2/TRBV6-3,-,-,TGTGCCAGCAGTTATCAAGGGGGAACCGGGGAGCTGTTTTTT,CASSYQGGTGELFF
TRBJ1-4,TRBV9,many,-,TGTGCCAGCAGCGTAGGGCAGACTAATGAAAAACTGTTTTTT,CASSVGQTNEKLFF
TRBJ1-4,TRBV19,-,TRBD1,TGTGCCAGCCAGTATAGCCGACAGGGGAATGAAAAACTGTTTTTT,CASQYSRQGNEKLFF
TRBJ2-6,TRBV19,-,-,TGTGCCAGTAGTCAACAGGCCTCTGGGGCCAACGTCCTGACTTTC,CASSQQASGANVLTF
TRBJ1-4,TRBV4-3,-,-,TGCGCCACCCTACTAAGCCCCAGGGTTGAAAAACTGTTTTTT,CATLLSPRVEKLFF
TRBJ2-7,TRBV2,-,TRBD1,TGTGCCAGCAGCGAACCGGGACAGGGGTTACCCCGCTCCTACGAGCAGTACTTC,CASSEPGQGLPRSYEQYF
TRBJ1-6,TRBV4-3,-,-,TGCGCCAGCAGCCCCCCCGGTATTTCACCCCTCCACTTT,CASSPPGISPLHF
TRBJ2-1,TRBV7-6,-,-,TGTGCCAGCAGTTCACGTCAGGGGGGCTACAATGAGCAGTTCTTC,CASSSRQGGYNEQFF
TRBJ1-5,TRBV6-6,-,TRBD1,TGTGCCAGCAACCGAGGGACAGATAGCAATCAGCCCCAGCATTTT,CASNRGTDSNQPQHF
TRBJ2-7,TRBV11-2,few,-,TGTGCCAGCAGCTTATCAGGGACACTCTACGAGCAGTACTTC,CASSLSGTLYEQYF
TRBJ1-5,TRBV19,few,-,TGTGCCAGTAGCCCAATTGACGGGACACCCAATCAGCCCCAGCATTTT,CASSPIDGTPNQPQHF
TRBJ2-7,TRBV12-3/TRBV12-4,-,-,TGTGCCAGCAGTTCCCGGTCCTACGAGCAGTACTTC,CASSSRSYEQYF
TRBJ2-2,TRBV28,-,TRBD2,TGTGCCAGCAGTTTACCCTCGGGACTAGCGGGGGGAATAGGGGGCACCGGGGAGCTGTTTTTT,CASSLPSGLAGGIGGTGELFF
TRBJ2-2,TRBV9,-,TRBD2,TGTGCCAGCAGCGCGGGACTAGCGGGGACCGGGGAGCTGTTTTTT,CASSAGLAGTGELFF
TRBJ2-5,TRBV9,-,TRBD2,TGTGCCAGCAGTGTGGGCGGACTAGCGGTCGAGACCCAGTACTTC,CASSVGGLAVETQYF
TRBJ2-3,TRBV10-3,-,-,TGTGCCATCAGTGAGTCCGGCACAGATACGCAGTATTTT,CAISESGTDTQYF
TRBJ1-1,TRBV7-9,-,-,TGTGCCAGCAGCCCTGGACAGTACATGAACACTGAAGCTTTCTTT,CASSPGQYMNTEAFF
TRBJ1-5,TRBV2,-,TRBD1,TGTGCCAGCAGTCCGGGACAGGGGGCTCAGCCCCAGCATTTT,CASSPGQGAQPQHF
TRBJ2-5,TRBV19,-,-,TGTGCCAGTAGTTTACAGCGGGAGACCCAGTACTTC,CASSLQRETQYF